This T cell receptor beta chain was captured by sequencing in a study of blood T cell repertoires in COVID-19 (dated by TCRdb to the early 2020s). About the investigation overall: The collaborator samples originated in the United States, Italy and Spain and spanned the acute and convalescent phases of COVID-19. The repertoires were made available in a free public database intended to serve as a resource for research on the immune response to SARS-CoV-2. Nearly every sample came with metadata listing a de-identified subject ID, COVID-19 status, age in years and sex. Deeply sampled blood TCRbeta repertoires from subjects exposed to, actively infected with, or recovered from COVID-19 were included in the dataset. The samples were drawn from two sources: the first 160 participants of the ongoing ImmuneRACE study, and fewer than 1,500 subjects contributed by 6 global collaborators. Where available, HLA class I and class II types were obtained from metadata supplied by the sample provider rather than from assay-based typing. The prospective study material was composed of cDNA or gDNA derived from T cells, B-cell-depleted T cells, or PBMCs. What the authors observed across the whole study: The quantity of clinical and demographic metadata differed by source and by participant and was supplied without curation.

Participants in the prospective study were aged roughly 18 to 89 years, lived in under 30 United States geographic areas, and enrolled through a virtual design. In the prospective study, participants were assigned to cohorts based on the clinical history participants reported in a screening survey and a study questionnaire. ImmuneRACE Cohort 3 recovered participants were defined by two consecutive negative NP/OP PCR tests, healthcare professional clearance, or symptom resolution. Each participant in the prospective study had whole blood, serum and a nasopharyngeal or oropharyngeal swab collected by mobile phlebotomists. Over a roughly 2-month period, participants in the prospective study had the option of providing additional blood draws and questionnaires. Before DNA extraction, blood samples from the prospective study were shipped at room temperature or frozen. A note on this clone: The antigen it binds to is not known. Base qualities are not at hand, and no much larger clone is one base apart.

TCRbeta CDR3 regions were amplified from genomic DNA by means of the immunoSEQ Assay, a bias-controlled multiplex PCR. As for the original processing: The number of nucleated cells in each sample was estimated by amplification of reference gene primers within the assay. To quantify the absolute abundance of each unique TCRbeta CDR3 rearrangement, sequence reads were collapsed and filtered. For each sample, productive Simpson clonality was calculated by taking the square root of Simpson's diversity index across productive rearrangements. Sourced from immuneACCESS, this table was stored by TCRdb with only in-frame sequences that have V and J called. A share of the clones is absent; for the studies checked, an unresolved V gene accounts for under half, and the remainder has no known explanation. That table furnishes V, J and clone size, whereas the DNA furnished D and trimming. This sample comprises 150,000 to 200,000 clones, 88% of them detected only once. The ten largest make up 9% to 10% of the sample.

From a lookup of the germline V gene, CDR1 and CDR2 are MNHEY and SVGEGT. V lost 2 bases and J lost 1 base; the stretch between them is 11 bases long. The CDR3 spans 15 residues, from the cysteine through the phenylalanine. The kept DNA is CDR3 alone, 45 bases in frame from the first base. The sequenced sample consisted of PBMCs or T cells enriched from blood (not recorded which). The chain joins TRBV6-2 or TRBV6-3 to TRBJ1-1; no D gene is confidently identified. This clonotype originated in a woman in her late teens or twenties who had recovered from COVID-19. DNA sequence: TGTGCCAGCAGTTACCGGGAACCCTGGAACACTGAAGCTTTCTTT. This yields the protein CASSYREPWNTEAFF.